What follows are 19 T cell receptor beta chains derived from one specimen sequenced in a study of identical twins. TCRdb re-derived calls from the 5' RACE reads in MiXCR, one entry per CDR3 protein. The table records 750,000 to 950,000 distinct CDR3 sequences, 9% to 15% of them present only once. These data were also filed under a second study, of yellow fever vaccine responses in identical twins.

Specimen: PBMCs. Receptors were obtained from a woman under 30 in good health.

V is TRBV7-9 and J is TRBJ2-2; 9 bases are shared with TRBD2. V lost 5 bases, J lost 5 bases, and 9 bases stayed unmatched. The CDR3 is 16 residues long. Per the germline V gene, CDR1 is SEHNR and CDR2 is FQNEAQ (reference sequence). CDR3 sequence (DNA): TGTGCCAGCAGCAATCTAGCGGGACGTAGTACCGGGGAGCTGTTTTTT. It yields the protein CASSNLAGRSTGELFF.

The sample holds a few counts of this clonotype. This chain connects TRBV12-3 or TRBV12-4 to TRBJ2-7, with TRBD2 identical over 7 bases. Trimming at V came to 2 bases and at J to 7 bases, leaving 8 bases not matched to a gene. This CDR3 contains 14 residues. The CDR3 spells CASSLLSGREEQYF. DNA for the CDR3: TGTGCCAGCAGTTTATTATCGGGGAGGGAAGAGCAGTACTTC.

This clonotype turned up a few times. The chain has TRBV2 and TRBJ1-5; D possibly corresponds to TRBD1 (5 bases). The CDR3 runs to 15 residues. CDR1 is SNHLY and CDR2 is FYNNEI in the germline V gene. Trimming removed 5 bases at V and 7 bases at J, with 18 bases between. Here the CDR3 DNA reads TGTGCCAGCAGTCCCGGGACTCTTAGCAGGCAGCCCCAGCATTTT. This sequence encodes CASSPGTLSRQPQHF.

The DNA of the CDR3 is TGTGCCATCAGTGATCTGGACAGCTATAGCAATCAGCCCCAGCATTTT. It yields the protein CAISDLDSYSNQPQHF. This chain links TRBV10-3 with TRBJ1-5, with D tentatively TRBD1 (6 bases). This CDR3 is 16 amino acids long. The V gene lost 3 bases and the J gene lost 0 bases, with 12 bases spanning the gap. Germline V gene data show CDR1 as ENHRY and CDR2 as SYGVKD.

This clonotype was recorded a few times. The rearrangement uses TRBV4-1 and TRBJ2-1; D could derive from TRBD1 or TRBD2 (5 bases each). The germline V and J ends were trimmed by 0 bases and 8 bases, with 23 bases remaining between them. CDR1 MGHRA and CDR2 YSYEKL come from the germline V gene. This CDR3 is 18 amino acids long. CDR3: CASSQEPSSVGLGDEQFF. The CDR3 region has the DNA TGCGCCAGCAGCCAAGAGCCCAGCTCCGTAGGTCTGGGGGATGAGCAGTTCTTC.

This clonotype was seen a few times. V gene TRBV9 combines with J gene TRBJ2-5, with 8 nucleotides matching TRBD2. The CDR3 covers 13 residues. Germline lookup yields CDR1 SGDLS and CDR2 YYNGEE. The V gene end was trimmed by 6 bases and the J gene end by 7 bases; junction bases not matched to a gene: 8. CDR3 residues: CASNERGPGTQYF. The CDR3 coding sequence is TGTGCCAGCAACGAGCGGGGGCCGGGGACCCAGTACTTC.

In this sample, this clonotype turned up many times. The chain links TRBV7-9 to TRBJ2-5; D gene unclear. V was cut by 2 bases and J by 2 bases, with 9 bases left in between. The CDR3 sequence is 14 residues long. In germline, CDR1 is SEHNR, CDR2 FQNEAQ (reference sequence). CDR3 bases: TGTGCCAGCAGCTTATCCCTAGGACAAGAGACCCAGTACTTC. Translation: CASSLSLGQETQYF. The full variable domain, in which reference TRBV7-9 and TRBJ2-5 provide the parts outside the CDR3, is DTGVSQNPRHKITKRGQNVTFRCDPISEHNRLYWYRQTLGQGPEFLTYFQNEAQLEKSRLLSDRFSAERPKGSFSTLEIQRTEQGDSAMYLCASSLSLGQETQYFGPGTRLLVL.

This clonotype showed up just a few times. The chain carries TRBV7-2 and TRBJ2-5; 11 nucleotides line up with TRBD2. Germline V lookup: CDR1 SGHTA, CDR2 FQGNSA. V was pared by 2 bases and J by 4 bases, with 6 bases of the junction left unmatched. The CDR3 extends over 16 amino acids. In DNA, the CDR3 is TGTGCCAGCAGCTTAACAGCTAGCGGGAGGTCAGAGACCCAGTACTTC. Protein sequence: CASSLTASGRSETQYF.

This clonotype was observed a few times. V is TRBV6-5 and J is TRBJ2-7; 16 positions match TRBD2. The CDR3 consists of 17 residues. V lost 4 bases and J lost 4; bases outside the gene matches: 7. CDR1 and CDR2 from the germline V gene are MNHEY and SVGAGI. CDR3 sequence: CASSSSGTSGRAYEQYF. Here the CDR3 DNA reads TGTGCCAGCAGTTCATCCGGGACTAGCGGGAGGGCATACGAGCAGTACTTC.

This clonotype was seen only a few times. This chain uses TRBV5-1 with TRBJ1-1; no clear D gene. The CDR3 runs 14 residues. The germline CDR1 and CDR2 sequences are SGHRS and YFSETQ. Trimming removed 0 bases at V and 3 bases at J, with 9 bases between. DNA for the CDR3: TGCGCCAGCAGCTTGGTTCCCGGGGACACTGAAGCTTTCTTT. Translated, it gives CASSLVPGDTEAFF.

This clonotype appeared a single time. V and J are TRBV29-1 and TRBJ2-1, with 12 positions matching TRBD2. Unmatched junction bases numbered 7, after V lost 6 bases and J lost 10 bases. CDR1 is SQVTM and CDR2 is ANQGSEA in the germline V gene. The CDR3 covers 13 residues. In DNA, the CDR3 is TGCAGCGTATATACTAGCGGGAGGACGGAGCAGTTCTTC. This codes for CSVYTSGRTEQFF.

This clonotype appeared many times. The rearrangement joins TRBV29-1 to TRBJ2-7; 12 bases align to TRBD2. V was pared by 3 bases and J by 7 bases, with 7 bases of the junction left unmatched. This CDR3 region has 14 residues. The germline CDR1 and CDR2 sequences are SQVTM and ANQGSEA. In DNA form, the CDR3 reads TGCAGCGTTGACCTTGGGCTAGCGGGAGGGGAGCAGTACTTC. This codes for CSVDLGLAGGEQYF.

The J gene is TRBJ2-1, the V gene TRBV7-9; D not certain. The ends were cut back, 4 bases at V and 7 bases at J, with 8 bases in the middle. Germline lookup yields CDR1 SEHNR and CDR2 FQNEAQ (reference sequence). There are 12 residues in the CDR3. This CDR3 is CASSYQRNEQFF. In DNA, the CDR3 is TGTGCCAGCAGCTACCAACGGAATGAGCAGTTCTTC. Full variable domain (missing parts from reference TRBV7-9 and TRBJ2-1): DTGVSQNPRHKITKRGQNVTFRCDPISEHNRLYWYRQTLGQGPEFLTYFQNEAQLEKSRLLSDRFSAERPKGSFSTLEIQRTEQGDSAMYLCASSYQRNEQFFGPGTRLTVL.

The DNA for the CDR3 is TGTGCCAGCAGCTTCGGGGCCCTTGGGGATACGCAGTATTTT. It codes for CASSFGALGDTQYF. This chain uses TRBV7-6 with TRBJ2-3; D is tentatively TRBD1 or TRBD2 (5 bases each). Germline V gene data show CDR1 as SGHVS and CDR2 as FNYEAQ. Trimming left V 3 bases short and J 6 bases short, with 13 bases between. This CDR3 contains 14 residues.

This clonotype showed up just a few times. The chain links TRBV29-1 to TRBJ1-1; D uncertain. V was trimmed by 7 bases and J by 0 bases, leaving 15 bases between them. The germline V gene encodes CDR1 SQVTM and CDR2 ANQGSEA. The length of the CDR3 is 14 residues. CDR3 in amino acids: CSASPQLMNTEAFF. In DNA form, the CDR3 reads TGCAGCGCCTCTCCTCAGCTCATGAACACTGAAGCTTTCTTT.

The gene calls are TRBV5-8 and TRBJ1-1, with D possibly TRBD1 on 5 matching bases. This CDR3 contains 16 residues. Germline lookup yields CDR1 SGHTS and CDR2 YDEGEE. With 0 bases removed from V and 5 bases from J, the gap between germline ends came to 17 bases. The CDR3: CASSLALGRVRTEAFF. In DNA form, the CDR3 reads TGTGCCAGCAGCTTGGCCCTCGGCAGGGTGAGGACTGAAGCTTTCTTT.

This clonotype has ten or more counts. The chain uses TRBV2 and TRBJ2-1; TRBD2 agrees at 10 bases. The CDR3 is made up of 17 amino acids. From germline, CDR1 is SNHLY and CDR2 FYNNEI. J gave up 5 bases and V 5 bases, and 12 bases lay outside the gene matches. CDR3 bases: TGTGCCAGCAGTTATAGCGGGAGGCAGGTCGGCGACAATGAGCAGTTCTTC. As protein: CASSYSGRQVGDNEQFF.

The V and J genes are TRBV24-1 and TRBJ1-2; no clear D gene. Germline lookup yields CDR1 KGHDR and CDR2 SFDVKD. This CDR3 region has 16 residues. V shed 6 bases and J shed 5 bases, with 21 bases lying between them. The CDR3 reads CATSSRTDGGTYGYTF. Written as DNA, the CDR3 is TGTGCCACCAGTTCAAGAACGGACGGAGGAACATATGGCTACACCTTC.

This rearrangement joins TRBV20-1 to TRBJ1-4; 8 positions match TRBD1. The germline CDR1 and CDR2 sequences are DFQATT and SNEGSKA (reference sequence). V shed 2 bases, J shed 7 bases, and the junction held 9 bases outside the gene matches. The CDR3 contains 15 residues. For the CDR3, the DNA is TGCAGTGCTAGATCGGACAGGGAAGTTAGTGAAAAACTGTTTTTT. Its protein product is CSARSDREVSEKLFF.